This T cell receptor (beta chain) was observed in a study of HIV-infected patients and healthy controls. All unsorted peripheral T cells were captured because whole blood was used without fractionation. The CDR3 covers 13 residues. Germline-derived CDR1 and CDR2 are MNHEY and SMNVEV (reference sequence). Trimming removed 4 bases at V and 2 bases at J, with 6 bases between. This clonotype is termed medium-sized. Its specificity is not known. cDNA was made from 500 ng RNA using alpha and beta constant primers. Alpha and beta chain libraries were made separately by chain-specific third strand synthesis with multiplexing indices. TCRdb called the 5' RACE reads again in MiXCR, with one record for every CDR3 protein. The sample lists around 18,000 distinct CDR3 sequences, roughly a tenth occurring once. Whole-study results and caveats: Compared with healthy controls, HIV-infected patients showed less CDR3 sharing between individuals. HIV-infected patients and controls differed significantly in mean usage of eight alpha and eight beta V genes.

This TCR came from an adult in good health. Sequences were obtained from blood. The genes are TRBV27 and TRBJ2-4; D ambiguous. CDR3: CASSSFSKNIQYF. DNA for the CDR3: TGTGCCAGCAGTTCCTTTTCCAAAAACATTCAGTACTTC.